This TCR beta chain was sequenced in a study of cytomegalovirus exposure and HLA in healthy donors. At the level of the study: Of roughly 360 genotyped donors, roughly 76% grouped in the Caucasian-associated ancestry cluster. Whole-study results and caveats: Using a false discovery rate of 0.05, a later analysis showed that about 16,000 TCR beta sequences were associated with HLA alleles. Later analysis indicated greater clonal expansion among HLA-associated TCR beta chains than among equally common other chains.

About this clone itself: Its matching antigen is unknown.

The CDR3 is 17 amino acids. The germline V and J ends were trimmed by 1 base and 4 bases, with 17 bases remaining between them. Germline CDR1 and CDR2: SGDLS and YYNGEE. PCR amplification relied on 60 Vbeta primers (plus 13 Jbeta primers). TCRdb's copy holds only in-frame clones and misses some; the assay was immunoSEQ multiplex PCR. This sample carries 70,000 or so clones, roughly four fifths of them seen once, and the ten largest clones take under 2.5%. This clonotype was obtained from a man in his late teens or twenties in good health and CMV-seronegative. V and J are TRBV9 and TRBJ2-2, with D maybe TRBD2 (6 bases). The sample comprised PBMCs. CDR3 sequence reads: CASSVSSRGVGTGELFF. The CDR3 coding sequence is TGTGCCAGCAGCGTATCTTCGCGGGGAGTTGGCACCGGGGAGCTGTTTTTT.